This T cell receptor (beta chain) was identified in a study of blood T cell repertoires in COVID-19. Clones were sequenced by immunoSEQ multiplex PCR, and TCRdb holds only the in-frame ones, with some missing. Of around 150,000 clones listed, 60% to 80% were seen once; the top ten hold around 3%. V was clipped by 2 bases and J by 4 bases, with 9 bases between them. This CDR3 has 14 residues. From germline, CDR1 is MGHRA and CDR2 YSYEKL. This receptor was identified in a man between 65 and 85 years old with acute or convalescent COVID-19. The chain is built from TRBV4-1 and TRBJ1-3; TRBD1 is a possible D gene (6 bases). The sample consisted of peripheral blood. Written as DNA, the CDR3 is TGCGCCAGCAGCCAATTGACAGGCGGAAACACCATATATTTT. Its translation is CASSQLTGGNTIYF.